These 25 T cell receptor beta chains were all obtained from the same sample, sequenced in a study of CD8 T cells in ankylosing spondylitis. MiXCR, applied by TCRdb to the 5' RACE reads, yields one record per CDR3 protein. The sample includes 350,000 to 400,000 distinct CDR3 sequences, 20% seen only once; the top ten take over 10%. What was sequenced was blood, either unsorted or a sorted T cell fraction (not recorded which). These receptors were obtained from a male donor with ankylosing spondylitis or in good health (not recorded which).

The genes are TRBV9 and TRBJ1-6; tentatively, D is TRBD1 (5 bases). Deletions cut 2 bases from V and 5 bases from J, with 11 bases between. CDR3 length equals 15 residues. Germline assignment: CDR1 SGDLS and CDR2 YYNGEE. CDR3 sequence: CASSVAGGDNSPLHF. The CDR3 bases are TGTGCCAGCAGCGTCGCGGGGGGGGATAATTCACCCCTCCACTTT.

The chain has TRBV27 and TRBJ2-1; 7 nucleotides line up with TRBD2. V dropped 5 bases and J dropped 6; count of bases not matched to a gene: 10. The CDR3 loop spans 15 amino acids. CDR1 is MNHEY, CDR2 SMNVEV, per germline (reference sequence). CDR3 bases: TGTGCCAGCAGTCCTAGCGGAGGGGCGGCCAATGAGCAGTTCTTC. This translates into CASSPSGGAANEQFF.

This clonotype was counted ten times or more. The chain couples TRBV29-1 to TRBJ2-2; D gene uncertain. Germline assignment: CDR1 SQVTM and CDR2 ANQGSEA. Trimming pared 4 bases from V and 3 bases from J, leaving 6 bases between. This CDR3 is built from 12 residues. CDR3 DNA: TGCAGCGTTGGTAGGGACACCGGGGAGCTGTTTTTT. Encoded protein: CSVGRDTGELFF.

This chain connects TRBV27 to TRBJ1-1; D remains unclear. Germline-derived CDR1 and CDR2 are MNHEY and SMNVEV (reference sequence). The CDR3 covers 14 residues. V shed 2 bases and J shed 1 base, with 8 bases lying between them. The CDR3 DNA reads as TGTGCCAGCAGTTTAACCGGCGGGAACACTGAAGCTTTCTTT. Amino acid sequence: CASSLTGGNTEAFF.

This clonotype has ten or more counts. V and J are TRBV29-1 and TRBJ2-2; the match to TRBD1 covers 7 bases. Unmatched junction bases numbered 11, after V lost 7 bases and J lost 0 bases. This CDR3 has 16 residues. Germline V gene lookup returns CDR1 SQVTM and CDR2 ANQGSEA. The CDR3 bases are TGCAGCGCTGAGGACAGGAGAAGCGCGAACACCGGGGAGCTGTTTTTT. Translation: CSAEDRRSANTGELFF.

Only a few counts were recorded for this clonotype. The chain is built from TRBV9 and TRBJ2-3, with D perhaps being TRBD1 or TRBD2 (7 bases each). Trimming stripped 0 bases from V and 4 bases from J, with 15 bases between. Germline V gives CDR1 SGDLS, CDR2 YYNGEE. The CDR3 has 16 amino acids. The chain's CDR3 is CASSVVTGRGADTQYF. The CDR3, as DNA: TGTGCCAGCAGCGTAGTGACAGGGAGGGGGGCAGATACGCAGTATTTT.

V and J are TRBV30 and TRBJ2-7, with 7 nucleotides matching TRBD1. The CDR3 runs 13 residues. The germline gives CDR1 GTSNPN, CDR2 SVGIG (reference sequence). Unmatched junction bases numbered 2, after V lost 0 bases and J lost 3 bases. CDR3 coding DNA: TGTGCCTGGAGTGTAGGACAGGTCTACGAGCAGTACTTC. This sequence encodes CAWSVGQVYEQYF. Supplemented by reference TRBV30 and TRBJ2-7, the full variable domain reads SQTIHQWPATLVQPVGSPLSLECTVEGTSNPNLYWYRQAAGRGLQLLFYSVGIGQISSEVPQNLSASRPQDRQFILSSKKLLLSDSGFYLCAWSVGQVYEQYFGPGTRLTVT.

This clonotype came up a few times. V is TRBV25-1 and J is TRBJ2-1; D call uncertain. Per the germline V gene, CDR1 is MGHDK and CDR2 is SYGVNS. The CDR3 covers 12 residues. V was pared by 8 bases and J by 4 bases, with 9 bases between. CDR3 nucleotides: TGTGCCAGCTCCAAGAAGTACAATGAGCAGTTCTTC. Its protein product is CASSKKYNEQFF.

The CDR3 is CASSQAGAWKTQYF. The CDR3 bases are TGTGCCAGCAGCCAGGCTGGGGCATGGAAGACCCAGTACTTC. The V and J genes are TRBV7-6 and TRBJ2-5, with D possibly being TRBD1 (5 bases). The germline V and J ends were trimmed by 5 bases and 6 bases, with 16 bases remaining between them. Germline-derived CDR1 and CDR2 are SGHVS and FNYEAQ. The length of the CDR3 is 14 residues.

This clonotype was counted at least ten times. The chain carries TRBV9 and TRBJ2-7; 9 bases agree with TRBD1. This CDR3 comprises 15 residues. The ends lost 0 bases at V and 0 bases at J; junction bases unmatched: 1. In germline, CDR1 is SGDLS, CDR2 YYNGEE. In DNA form, the CDR3 reads TGTGCCAGCAGCGTAGGGACAGGGGACTCCTACGAGCAGTACTTC. This sequence encodes CASSVGTGDSYEQYF.

The chain combines TRBV21-1 with TRBJ2-1; the table's D call TRBD2 went unverified against the DNA. TRBV21-1 is noted as a pseudogene. CDR3 length: 15 amino acids. DNA of the CDR3: TGTGCCAGCAGCAAACGGGCGGGGTCCTACAATGAGCAGTTCTTC. It encodes CASSKRAGSYNEQFF.

CDR3 sequence (DNA): TGTGCCAGCAGTGTTTCGACAGCCTACACAGATACGCAGTATTTT. Encoded protein: CASSVSTAYTDTQYF. The rearrangement joins TRBV2 to TRBJ2-3; TRBD1 is a possible D gene (5 bases). Germline lookup yields CDR1 SNHLY and CDR2 FYNNEI. V dropped 4 bases and J dropped 2 bases, with 13 bases sitting between them. The CDR3 loop spans 15 amino acids. Full variable domain (remainder filled in from reference TRBV2 and TRBJ2-3): EPEVTQTPSHQVTQMGQEVILRCVPISNHLYFYWYRQILGQKVEFLVSFYNNEISEKSEIFDDQFSVERPDGSNFTLKIRSTKLEDSAMYFCASSVSTAYTDTQYFGPGTRLTVL.

This clonotype was seen repeatedly, ten times or more. This sequence joins TRBV10-3 and TRBJ2-5; D is perhaps TRBD1 (6 bases). V was pared by 6 bases and J by 5 bases, with 10 bases between. Per germline, CDR1 ENHRY and CDR2 SYGVKD. CDR3 length: 12 residues. Here the CDR3 reads CAIRAGEETQYF. CDR3 DNA sequence: TGTGCCATCAGAGCAGGGGAGGAGACCCAGTACTTC.

The chain uses TRBV28 and TRBJ2-5; no reliable D call. The V and J ends lost 4 bases and 3 bases respectively, with 12 bases between them. Germline CDR1 MDHEN, CDR2 SYDVKM. The CDR3 contains 14 residues. CDR3 loop: CASSYLTPEETQYF. Here the CDR3 DNA reads TGTGCCAGCAGTTACCTGACGCCCGAAGAGACCCAGTACTTC.

This clonotype was found a few times. The gene calls are TRBV7-9 and TRBJ2-1; D perhaps matches TRBD1 (5 bases). The germline CDR1 and CDR2 sequences are SEHNR and FQNEAQ (reference sequence). Trimming removed 1 base at V and 10 bases at J, with 11 bases between. This CDR3 is 13 amino acids long. This CDR3 reads CASSLEGPNEQFF. CDR3 bases: TGTGCCAGCAGCTTAGAGGGGCCGAACGAGCAGTTCTTC.

This chain uses TRBV20-1 with TRBJ1-2, with a weak D call TRBD1 (5 bases). With 3 bases removed from V and 5 bases from J, the gap between germline ends came to 13 bases. The CDR3 contains 13 residues. Germline V gene data show CDR1 as DFQATT and CDR2 as SNEGSKA (reference sequence). DNA for the CDR3: TGCAGTGCTAGGGGGGATCTCAGTTATGGCTACACCTTC. Protein product: CSARGDLSYGYTF.

The rearrangement joins TRBV12-3 or TRBV12-4 to TRBJ2-7; 7 nucleotides align to TRBD1. Trimming at V came to 6 bases and at J to 3 bases, leaving 5 bases not matched to a gene. There are 13 residues in the CDR3. Written as DNA, the CDR3 is TGTGCCAGCAGGCCCCGGACAGGCTACGAGCAGTACTTC. Translation gives CASRPRTGYEQYF.

There are many counts of this clonotype. V and J are TRBV29-1 and TRBJ2-1; D perhaps matches TRBD2 (6 bases). Trimming took off 6 bases at V and 6 bases at J, with 12 bases between the two ends. This CDR3 is built from 12 residues. Germline CDR1 reads SQVTM; CDR2 reads ANQGSEA. The CDR3 region has the DNA TGCAGCGTCGTGGGGGGTTCCAATGAGCAGTTCTTC. It specifies CSVVGGSNEQFF.

This chain uses TRBV7-2 with TRBJ2-1; a weak D match, TRBD1 (6 bases). Looked up from germline, CDR1 is SGHTA and CDR2 is FQGNSA. Trimming shortened V by 5 bases and J by 6 bases, and 14 bases separated the two germline ends. The CDR3 has 14 residues. CDR3 bases: TGTGCCAGCAGCCCACAGGGTTTGGGCAATGAGCAGTTCTTC. It specifies CASSPQGLGNEQFF.

The CDR3 DNA sequence: TGCAGTGCCTTCGACAGGGAAGAGACCCAGTACTTC. This gives the protein CSAFDREETQYF. The chain has TRBV20-1 and TRBJ2-5; 7 positions match TRBD1. The V segment lost 6 bases and the J segment 3 bases; nucleotides outside the gene matches: 4. The germline V gene encodes CDR1 DFQATT and CDR2 SNEGSKA (reference sequence). This CDR3 comprises 12 residues.

Only a few counts were recorded for this clonotype. The chain is built from TRBV14 and TRBJ2-1, with D perhaps TRBD2 (5 bases). The germline V and J ends were trimmed by 6 bases and 0 bases, with 15 bases remaining between them. This CDR3 has 16 amino acids. Germline CDR1 reads SGHDN; CDR2 reads FVKESK. CDR3 in amino acids: CASSPGPGISYNEQFF. The DNA of the CDR3 is TGTGCCAGCAGTCCAGGACCGGGGATCTCCTACAATGAGCAGTTCTTC.

The genes are TRBV29-1 and TRBJ1-2, with 10 bases aligning to TRBD1. The CDR3 totals 11 residues. The J segment lost 11 bases and the V segment lost 7 bases, leaving 7 bases of the junction unmatched. Germline CDR1 SQVTM, CDR2 ANQGSEA. CDR3 protein: CSADDRGRYTF. The CDR3 DNA reads as TGCAGCGCCGATGACAGGGGGCGGTACACCTTC.

This clonotype was found a few times. V is TRBV20-1 and J is TRBJ2-5; D may be TRBD1 or TRBD2 (5 bases each). The CDR3 has 16 amino acids. In germline, CDR1 is DFQATT, CDR2 SNEGSKA (reference sequence). V shed 2 bases and J shed 6 bases, with 22 bases lying between them. CDR3 protein: CSARPERDPRGQTQYF. The CDR3 bases are TGCAGTGCTAGACCGGAACGGGACCCCCGGGGACAGACCCAGTACTTC.

This clonotype showed up many times. V gene TRBV12-3 or TRBV12-4 combines with J gene TRBJ2-3, with TRBD2 identical over 12 bases. The CDR3 covers 18 residues. J lost 2 bases, V lost 7 bases, and 13 bases had no gene match. The CDR3 DNA is TGTGCCAGCACGTTCTTCGCGACTAGCGGGGGATACACAGATACGCAGTATTTT. This codes for CASTFFATSGGYTDTQYF.

The chain has TRBV7-9 and TRBJ2-4; D is unclear. The V end was cut by 1 base, the J end by 8 bases, with 9 bases between. CDR3 size: 13 residues. Germline V gene sequence: CDR1 SEHNR, CDR2 FQNEAQ (reference sequence). Written as DNA, the CDR3 is TGTGCCAGCAGCTTAGTGGGGTTGGACATTCAGTACTTC. Its protein is CASSLVGLDIQYF.